This TCR beta chain was captured by sequencing in a study of T-cell reconstitution after alpha-beta-depleted transplantation in children. For TCRbeta, the library was prepared with unique molecular identifiers. TCRdb analysed the PCR reads with MiXCR anew, one entry per CDR3 protein. The sample includes some 830,000 distinct CDR3 sequences, about 16% of them seen just once. The sequenced sample was PBMCs, mostly from graft donor cells, obtained 360 days after TCRalphabeta/CD19-depleted stem cell transplant. The TCR comes from a male patient aged 10-17 years who had a stem cell transplant for acute lymphoblastic leukemia, so the T cells may come from the graft donor.

The CDR3 region is CASRGTSEYNEQFF. CDR3 in DNA: TGTGCCAGCAGAGGGACTAGCGAGTACAATGAGCAGTTCTTC. V and J are TRBV2 and TRBJ2-1; 10 bases line up with TRBD2. J was trimmed by 4 bases and V by 6 bases; bases with no gene match: 3. CDR3 length: 14 amino acids. CDR1 is SNHLY and CDR2 is FYNNEI in the germline V gene.